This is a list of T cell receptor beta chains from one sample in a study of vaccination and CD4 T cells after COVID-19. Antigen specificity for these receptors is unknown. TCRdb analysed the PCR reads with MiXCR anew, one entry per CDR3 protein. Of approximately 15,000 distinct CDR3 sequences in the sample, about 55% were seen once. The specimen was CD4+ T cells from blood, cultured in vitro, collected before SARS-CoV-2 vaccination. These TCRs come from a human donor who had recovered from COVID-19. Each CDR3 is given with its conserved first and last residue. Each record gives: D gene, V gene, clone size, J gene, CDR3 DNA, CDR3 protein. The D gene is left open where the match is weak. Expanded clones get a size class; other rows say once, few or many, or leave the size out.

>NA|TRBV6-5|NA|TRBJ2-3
TGTGCCAGCAGTTACTTTGGGGGCCAGACCACAGATACGCAGTATTTT
CASSYFGGQTTDTQYF
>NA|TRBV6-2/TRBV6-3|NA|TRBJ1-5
TGTGCCAGCAGTTACATAGGTCAGCCCCAGCATTTT
CASSYIGQPQHF
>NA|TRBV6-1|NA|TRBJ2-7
TGTGCCAGCAGTCTAACGGACAGCTTCTCCTACGAGCAGTACTTC
CASSLTDSFSYEQYF
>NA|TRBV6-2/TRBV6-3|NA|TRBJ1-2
TGTGCCAGCCATCAGTTAGCTAACTATGGCTACACCTTC
CASHQLANYGYTF
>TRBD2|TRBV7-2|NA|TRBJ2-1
TGTGCCAGCAGCTTATACCTCCGTCCGCGGGGGGTTAAGGATGAGCAGTTCTTC
CASSLYLRPRGVKDEQFF
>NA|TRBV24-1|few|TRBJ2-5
TGTGCCACCAGTCAAGGGGGAGACTATACGGAGACCCAGTACTTC
CATSQGGDYTETQYF
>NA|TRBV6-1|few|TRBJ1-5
TGTGCCAGCAGTGATGGGGGCAGATGGAGTCAGCCCCAGCATTTT
CASSDGGRWSQPQHF
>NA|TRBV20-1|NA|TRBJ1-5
TGCAGTGCCAGGCCGGGTTCAGGAGATAGCAATCAGCCCCAGCATTTT
CSARPGSGDSNQPQHF
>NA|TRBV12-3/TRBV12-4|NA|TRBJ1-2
TGTGCCAGCAGCTATAGGGCAAGACGTGGCTACACCTTC
CASSYRARRGYTF
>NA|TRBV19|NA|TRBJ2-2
TGTGCCAGGTTGGGAACCGGGGAGCTGTTTTTT
CARLGTGELFF
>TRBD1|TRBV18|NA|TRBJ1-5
TGTGCCAGCTCAGGACAGGGTGGGAGGCATCAGCCCCAGCATTTT
CASSGQGGRHQPQHF
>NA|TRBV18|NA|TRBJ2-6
TGTGCCAGCCGTGGACTGCGCTCTGGGGCCAACGTCCTGACTTTC
CASRGLRSGANVLTF
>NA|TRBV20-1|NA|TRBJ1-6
TGCAGTGCTAGGCGGCAGGCGGGGCTTAATGATTCACCCCTCCACTTT
CSARRQAGLNDSPLHF
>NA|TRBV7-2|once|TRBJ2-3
TGTGCCAGCAGCTTATACGGACCTGGGGCCGGCACAGATACGCAGTATTTT
CASSLYGPGAGTDTQYF